This TCR beta chain was documented in a study of shared clonotypes between healthy human individuals. Germline loops: CDR1 PRHDT, CDR2 FYEKMQ (reference sequence). V dropped 2 bases and J dropped 9; count of bases not matched to a gene: 25. This CDR3 is built from 20 residues. The data were produced by immunoSEQ multiplex PCR, yet TCRdb's version contains in-frame clones alone and is incomplete. The table lists a few hundred thousand clones, less than 75% of them singletons. The TCR was taken from a man aged 25-45 years in good health. J is TRBJ2-1 and V is TRBV13; 7 bases match TRBD2. Sequencing was performed on memory CD4+ T cells sorted from blood. Subset described: CD45RA-negative fraction. This CDR3 reads CASSLSSGRIPPVAPTEQFF. The CDR3 DNA reads as TGTGCCAGCAGCTTAAGCTCCGGGAGGATCCCTCCAGTAGCGCCAACTGAGCAGTTCTTC.